This T cell receptor beta chain was profiled in a study of blood T cell repertoires in COVID-19. Study details: The analysed material was cDNA or gDNA that came from T cells, B-cell-depleted T cells, or PBMCs.

With V trimmed by 4 bases and J by 8 bases, 11 bases remained unmatched. Germline values: CDR1 SGHTA, CDR2 FQGNSA. This CDR3 spans 16 amino acids. Libraries were prepared by immunoSEQ multiplex PCR; TCRdb keeps only in-frame clonotypes and omits some of them. The sample carries fewer than 300,000 clones, approximately 82% recorded once. The sequenced sample consisted of peripheral blood. The TCR sequence derives from a woman in her late teens or twenties with acute or convalescent COVID-19. The V and J genes are TRBV7-2 and TRBJ2-1; TRBD1 agrees at 10 bases. Here the CDR3 DNA reads TGTGCCAGCAGCTCCCAAGTAGGGACAGGGGATTATGAGCAGTTCTTC. Translation: CASSSQVGTGDYEQFF.